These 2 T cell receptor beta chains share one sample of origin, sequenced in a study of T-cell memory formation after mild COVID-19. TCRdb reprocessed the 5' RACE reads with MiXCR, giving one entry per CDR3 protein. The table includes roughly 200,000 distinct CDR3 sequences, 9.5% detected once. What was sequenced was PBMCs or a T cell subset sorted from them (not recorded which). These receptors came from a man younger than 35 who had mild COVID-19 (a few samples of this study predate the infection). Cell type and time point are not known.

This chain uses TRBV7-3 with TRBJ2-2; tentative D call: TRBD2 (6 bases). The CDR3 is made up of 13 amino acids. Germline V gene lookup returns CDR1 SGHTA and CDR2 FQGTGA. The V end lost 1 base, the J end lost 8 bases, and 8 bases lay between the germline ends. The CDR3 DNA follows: TGTGCCAGCAGCTTAAGTGGGACTGGGGAGCTGTTTTTT. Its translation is CASSLSGTGELFF.

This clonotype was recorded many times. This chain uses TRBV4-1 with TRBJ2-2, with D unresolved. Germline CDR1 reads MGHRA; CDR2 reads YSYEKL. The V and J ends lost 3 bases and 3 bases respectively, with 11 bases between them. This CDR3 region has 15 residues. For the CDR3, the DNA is TGCGCCAGCAGCCACAGCAAGGGTGACACCGGGGAGCTGTTTTTT. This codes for CASSHSKGDTGELFF.